A selection of T cell receptor beta chains follows, all from one sample in a study of control samples from healthy donors and cancer patients. The data were produced by immunoSEQ multiplex PCR, yet TCRdb's version contains in-frame clones alone and is incomplete. The data contain 40,000 to 65,000 clones, around 90% of them seen just once; the ten biggest clones take up roughly 13%. Source material: PBMCs. Every receptor here comes from a man aged 60-69 years with head and neck cancer. The CDR3 runs from the conserved cysteine through the conserved F or W. The D gene is left open where the match is weak. Clone size is shown for a subset of rows, as once, few, many or a class of expanded clone.

TRBV7-6	.	TRBJ2-7	.	TGTGCCAGCAGCTTAGCACGCGGCGACGAGCAGTACTTC	CASSLARGDEQYF
TRBV5-4	.	TRBJ2-2	.	TGTGCCAGCAGCCCCGGGGGTGCGGGGAACACCGGGGAGCTGTTTTTT	CASSPGGAGNTGELFF
TRBV28	.	TRBJ2-5	.	TGTGCCAGCAGTTTCCCTCAAGAGACCCAGTACTTC	CASSFPQETQYF
TRBV7-2	.	TRBJ1-6	.	TGTGCCAGCAGCCTTATGGACGGGTATAATTCACCCCTCCACTTT	CASSLMDGYNSPLHF
TRBV30	.	TRBJ2-7	.	TGTGCCTGGCAACTCCTTAGCTCCTACGAGCAGTACTTC	CAWQLLSSYEQYF
TRBV4-2	.	TRBJ1-1	.	TGTGCCAGCAGCCAAGCGAGGGGCGAGAACACTGAAGCTTTCTTT	CASSQARGENTEAFF
TRBV27	TRBD2	TRBJ2-2	once	TGTGCCAGCAGTTTATTCGGTGGCAGCGGGGGGACCGCAAACACCGGGGAGCTGTTTTTT	CASSLFGGSGGTANTGELFF
TRBV3-1/TRBV3-2	.	TRBJ1-2	.	TGTGCCAGCAGCCTGTCGACAGCTCACTATGGCTACACCTTC	CASSLSTAHYGYTF
TRBV4-1	TRBD2	TRBJ2-1	.	TGCGCCAGCAGCCCGTTAGGGACTAGCGGGAATGAGCAGTTCTTC	CASSPLGTSGNEQFF
TRBV24-1	.	TRBJ2-1	few	TGTGCCACCAGTGATTTTCGCGATGAGCAGTTCTTC	CATSDFRDEQFF
TRBV30	.	TRBJ1-6	.	TGTGCCTGGAGAAGGGGGTTTACGGATAATTCACCCCTCCACTTT	CAWRRGFTDNSPLHF
TRBV7-9	TRBD1	TRBJ1-1	.	TGTGCCAGCAGCGGAAGGACAGGGGACACTGAAGCTTTCTTT	CASSGRTGDTEAFF
TRBV2	.	TRBJ1-5	.	TGTGCCAGCACGGGCGGCACGTCAGCCGGGTTCGCCCAGCATTTT	CASTGGTSAGFAQHF
TRBV5-6	.	TRBJ1-4	.	TGTGCCAGCAGCACCCTCTTGGGGGAAAAACTGTTTTTT	CASSTLLGEKLFF
TRBV5-6	TRBD2	TRBJ2-4	.	TGTGCCAGCAGCGGGACTAGCGGGAGACGCATTCAGTACTTC	CASSGTSGRRIQYF
TRBV6-5	.	TRBJ2-1	.	TGTGCCAGCAGTTCGGGCCTCAATGAGCAGTTCTTC	CASSSGLNEQFF
TRBV19	.	TRBJ2-7	.	TGTGCCAGTAGTACGATGGGACAAGCTTCCTACGAGCAGTACTTC	CASSTMGQASYEQYF
TRBV4-2	TRBD1	TRBJ2-3	.	TGTGCCAGCAGCATACAGGGGGATAGTATAGATACGCAGTATTTT	CASSIQGDSIDTQYF
TRBV5-4	TRBD1	TRBJ2-1	.	TGTGCCAGCAGCTCCGGACAGGTCTCCTTGTCCTACAATGAGCAGTTCTTC	CASSSGQVSLSYNEQFF
TRBV2	.	TRBJ2-7	.	TGTGCCGCGGGCCAGGGGAAGTACGAGCAGTACTTC	CAAGQGKYEQYF
TRBV10-3	.	TRBJ1-6	.	TGTGCCATCAGTGAGTCGTTGGGAAATTCACCCCTCCACTTT	CAISESLGNSPLHF
TRBV9	.	TRBJ1-2	.	TGTGCCAGCAGCGTAGGTGTAGCCAACTATGGCTACACCTTC	CASSVGVANYGYTF
TRBV5-1	.	TRBJ1-1	.	TGCGCCAGCAGCTTGGCCCTTAGGACTGAAGCTTTCTTT	CASSLALRTEAFF
TRBV6-5	.	TRBJ1-2	medium-sized	TGTGCCAGCACCAGAGTGGGCTATGGCTACACCTTC	CASTRVGYGYTF
TRBV15	TRBD1	TRBJ2-2	.	TGTGCCACCAGCAACGACAGGGGGCACACCGGGGAGCTGTTTTTT	CATSNDRGHTGELFF
TRBV28	TRBD2	TRBJ2-7	.	TGTGCCAGCAGACTAACTAGCGGGGGGTACTACGAGCAGTACTTC	CASRLTSGGYYEQYF